The 10 T cell receptor beta chains given below trace back to one sample, sequenced in a study of identical twins. One entry per CDR3 protein results from TCRdb running MiXCR on the 5' RACE reads. The sample holds approximately 300,000 distinct CDR3 sequences, around 9.7% seen once. Another study also made use of these data, one on yellow fever vaccine responses in identical twins.

Sequenced: CD8+ T cells sorted from blood. Receptors originate from a woman between 18 and 29 years old in good health.

J is TRBJ2-7 and V is TRBV19, with a possible D match to TRBD1 (5 bases). CDR3 length equals 14 residues. The V gene lost 1 base and the J gene lost 6 bases, with 13 bases spanning the gap. Germline V gene lookup returns CDR1 LNHDA and CDR2 SQIVND (reference sequence). The CDR3 here is CASSIGLGQGEQYF. CDR3 DNA: TGTGCCAGTAGTATAGGTCTCGGACAAGGCGAGCAGTACTTC.

This chain links TRBV6-2 or TRBV6-3 with TRBJ2-7, with a tentative D call TRBD1 (6 bases). The CDR3 is made up of 15 amino acids. From germline, CDR1 is MNHEY and CDR2 SVGEGT. V was trimmed by 2 bases and J by 0 bases, leaving 11 bases between them. The CDR3 coding sequence is TGTGCCAGCAGTTACCCGGACAGTTACTCCTACGAGCAGTACTTC. Translating it yields CASSYPDSYSYEQYF.

This clonotype was picked up many times. This rearrangement joins TRBV20-1 to TRBJ2-2; D not resolved. The V end lost 2 bases, the J end lost 6 bases, and 10 bases lay between the germline ends. The CDR3 totals 13 residues. Germline V lookup: CDR1 DFQATT, CDR2 SNEGSKA (reference sequence). The chain's CDR3 is CSARHSVAGELFF. The CDR3 nucleotides are TGCAGTGCTAGACACAGTGTAGCCGGGGAGCTGTTTTTT.

J is TRBJ2-3 and V is TRBV29-1; 7 nucleotides align to TRBD2. This CDR3 has 14 amino acids. V dropped 7 bases and J dropped 3; count of bases not matched to a gene: 10. CDR1 SQVTM and CDR2 ANQGSEA come from the germline V gene. The CDR3 coding sequence is TGCAGCGGACGATCAGGGAGGGAAACAGATACGCAGTATTTT. Translated: CSGRSGRETDTQYF.

In its sample, this clonotype was seen a few times. This chain links TRBV18 with TRBJ2-7; either TRBD1 or TRBD2 may fit D (5 bases each). V lost 3 bases, J lost 3 bases, and 33 bases lay in between. Germline CDR1 and CDR2: KGHSH and LQKENI. The CDR3 totals 21 residues. CDR3 protein: CASSPRAQLGTSASGNYEQYF. CDR3 sequence (DNA): TGTGCCAGCTCACCTCGAGCTCAGCTAGGGACGTCGGCCAGCGGAAACTACGAGCAGTACTTC.

The J gene is TRBJ2-7, the V gene TRBV6-5; D is undetermined. The germline V and J ends were trimmed by 2 bases and 3 bases, with 20 bases remaining between them. The V gene's germline CDR1 is MNHEY and CDR2 SVGAGI. This CDR3 comprises 17 residues. The CDR3 region has the DNA TGTGCCAGCAGTTACAGTGGCAGGCCGTTAAGAAACTACGAGCAGTACTTC. This translates into CASSYSGRPLRNYEQYF.

This clonotype was seen only a few times. The rearrangement joins TRBV20-1 to TRBJ2-6; the D gene is possibly TRBD1 (5 bases). V gave up 0 bases and J gave up 0 bases, with 15 bases separating them. CDR1 is DFQATT and CDR2 is SNEGSKA in the germline V gene (reference sequence). The CDR3 runs 18 residues. CDR3 amino acids: CSARDSRAIFSGANVLTF. CDR3 DNA sequence: TGCAGTGCTAGAGATTCCAGGGCGATCTTCTCTGGGGCCAACGTCCTGACTTTC.

This chain joins TRBV24-1 and TRBJ2-1; D gene unclear. Germline V gene lookup returns CDR1 KGHDR and CDR2 SFDVKD. V was cut by 1 base and J by 5 bases, with 8 bases left in between. The CDR3 sequence is 14 residues long. This chain's CDR3 is CATSDLAQNNEQFF. The CDR3 coding sequence is TGTGCCACCAGTGATTTAGCACAGAACAATGAGCAGTTCTTC.

The chain links TRBV7-9 to TRBJ2-5; no clear D gene. This CDR3 has 14 amino acids. Germline V lookup: CDR1 SEHNR, CDR2 FQNEAQ (reference sequence). Between the trimmed V and J ends, which lost 1 base and 5 bases, there was a span of 11 bases. CDR3 sequence (DNA): TGTGCCAGCAGCTTAGTAGGGAATGAGGAGACCCAGTACTTC. Translation gives CASSLVGNEETQYF.

This clonotype was counted between two and nine times. An end of the junction does not agree with germline; a read error may underlie this. V gene TRBV7-7 combines with J gene TRBJ2-7, with 7 nucleotides matching TRBD2. Germline values: CDR1 SSHAT, CDR2 FNYEAQ (reference sequence). This CDR3 is 14 amino acids long. The CDR3 sequence is CASSLSASGYEQYF. As DNA, the CDR3 is TGTGCTAGCAGCTTGTCCGCTAGCGGCTACGAGCAGTACTTC.